This is a list of T cell receptor beta chains from one sample in a study of CD8+CD57+ T cells in acquired aplastic anemia. Each CDR3 protein gets one entry after TCRdb re-called the reads with MiXCR. The sample includes roughly 80,000 distinct CDR3 sequences, around 70% of them seen just once. The sequencing sample was made of sorted CD4+, CD8+, or CD8+CD57+ T cells (not recorded which) from PBMCs. These receptors came from a human donor with aplastic anemia. Both conserved end residues are part of each CDR3. The D gene is left open where the match is weak. Clone size is not always given. Where it is, it says once, few, many or a class for expanded clones.

j_call d_call v_call clone_size cdr3_aa cdr3_nt
TRBJ1-1 NA TRBV9 NA CASSADTEAFF TGTGCCAGCAGCGCGGACACTGAAGCTTTCTTT
TRBJ1-1 NA TRBV2 many CASSTTGPNTEAFF TGTGCCAGCAGTACCACCGGACCGAACACTGAAGCTTTCTTT
TRBJ2-7 NA TRBV7-9 NA CASSQGQNYEQYF TGCGCCAGCAGCCAAGGGCAGAACTACGAGCAGTACTTC
TRBJ2-5 TRBD1 TRBV9 many CASSVLDRSQETQYF TGTGCCAGCAGCGTACTGGACAGGTCCCAAGAGACCCAGTACTTC
TRBJ2-7 NA TRBV20-1 NA CSARDLMGGLIYEQYF TGCAGTGCTAGAGATCTCATGGGGGGCCTAATCTACGAGCAGTACTTC
TRBJ1-1 NA TRBV25-1 NA CASSEGYGSMNTEAFF TGTGCCAGCAGTGAAGGATACGGCTCCATGAACACTGAAGCTTTCTTT
TRBJ2-3 TRBD2 TRBV7-9 NA CASSPSGSTDTQYF TGTGCCAGCAGCCCTAGCGGGAGCACAGATACGCAGTATTTT
TRBJ1-5 NA TRBV10-3 NA CAIPEGPHRGNQPQHF TGTGCCATCCCCGAAGGGCCACACAGGGGCAATCAGCCCCAGCATTTT
TRBJ1-1 NA TRBV25-1 few CASKGGPLNTEAFF TGTGCCAGCAAAGGCGGCCCGTTGAACACTGAAGCTTTCTTT
TRBJ1-4 TRBD1 TRBV19 once CASSLGTGYEKLFF TGTGCCAGTAGTCTCGGGACAGGGTATGAAAAACTGTTTTTT
TRBJ2-2 NA TRBV25-1 few CASSDLYRDGGTGELFF TGTGCCAGCAGTGATCTTTACAGGGATGGTGGAACCGGGGAGCTGTTTTTT
TRBJ2-5 TRBD1 TRBV7-8 NA CASSLVRAGGWETQYF TGTGCCAGCAGCTTAGTTCGGGCAGGGGGATGGGAGACCCAGTACTTC
TRBJ1-5 NA TRBV20-1 few CSARVTPTQPQHF TGCAGTGCTAGAGTCACTCCGACCCAGCCCCAGCATTTT
TRBJ2-6 NA TRBV9 many CASSVESAVDVLTF TGTGCCAGCAGCGTAGAATCAGCGGTGGACGTCCTGACTTTC
TRBJ2-7 TRBD1 TRBV5-1 NA CASSLGGGPYEQYF TGCGCCAGCAGCTTGGGAGGGGGCCCCTACGAGCAGTACTTC
TRBJ1-5 NA TRBV11-2 NA CASSLRGDYSNQPQHF TGTGCCAGCAGCTTACGGGGGGATTATAGCAATCAGCCCCAGCATTTT
TRBJ2-2 TRBD2 TRBV9 many CASNGLAGYTGELFF TGTGCCAGCAACGGACTAGCGGGTTACACCGGGGAGCTGTTTTTT
TRBJ2-3 TRBD2 TRBV20-1 NA CSARVSGSGTDTQYF TGCAGTGCTAGAGTTAGCGGGAGCGGCACAGATACGCAGTATTTT
TRBJ1-5 TRBD1 TRBV7-6 NA CASSEGWDRGFNQPQHF TGTGCCAGCAGCGAAGGGTGGGACAGGGGGTTCAATCAGCCCCAGCATTTT
TRBJ2-7 NA TRBV7-9 few CASSRDTSYEQYF TGTGCCAGCAGCAGGGACACTTCCTACGAGCAGTACTTC